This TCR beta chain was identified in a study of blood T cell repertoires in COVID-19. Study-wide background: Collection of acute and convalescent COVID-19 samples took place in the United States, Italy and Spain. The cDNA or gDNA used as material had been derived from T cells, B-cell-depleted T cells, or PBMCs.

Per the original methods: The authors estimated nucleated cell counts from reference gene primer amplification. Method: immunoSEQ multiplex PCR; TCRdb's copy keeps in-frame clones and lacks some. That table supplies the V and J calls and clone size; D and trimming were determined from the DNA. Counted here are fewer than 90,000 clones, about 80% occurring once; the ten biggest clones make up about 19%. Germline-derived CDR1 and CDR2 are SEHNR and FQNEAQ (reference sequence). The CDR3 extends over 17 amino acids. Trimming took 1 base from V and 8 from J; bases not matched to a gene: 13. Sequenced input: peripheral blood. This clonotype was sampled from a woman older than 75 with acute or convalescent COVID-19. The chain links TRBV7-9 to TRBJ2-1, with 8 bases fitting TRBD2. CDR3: CASSLGSVAGLSHEQFF. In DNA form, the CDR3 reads TGTGCCAGCAGCTTAGGGTCGGTAGCGGGACTCTCCCATGAGCAGTTCTTC.